What follows describes a single TCR beta chain. Its antigen is unknown. The data stem from a study of shared clonotypes between healthy human individuals. About the study: Donors had three CD4 naive, three CD4 memory, two CD8 naive and one CD8 memory plate apiece.

Study results and limitations: Relative to memory subsets, naive subsets generally showed larger estimated richness.

The CDR3 contains 17 residues. Germline loops: CDR1 SGHTA, CDR2 FQGNSA. Losses at the gene ends were 1 base for V and 4 bases for J; bases not matched to a gene: 7. Sequencing was performed with immunoSEQ multiplex PCR; in TCRdb, only in-frame clones are kept and a portion is missing. Here the sample spans roughly 1 million clones, about 75% being singletons. The material sequenced was memory CD4+ T cells sorted from blood. Stated subset: CD45RA-negative fraction. V and J are TRBV7-2 and TRBJ2-6; 7 nucleotides agree with TRBD2. This TCR came from a man in his late teens or twenties in good health. CDR3 coding DNA: TGTGCCAGCAGCTTAGTTGGGGGAGGGGCAGGGGCCAACGTCCTGACTTTC. This codes for CASSLVGGGAGANVLTF.